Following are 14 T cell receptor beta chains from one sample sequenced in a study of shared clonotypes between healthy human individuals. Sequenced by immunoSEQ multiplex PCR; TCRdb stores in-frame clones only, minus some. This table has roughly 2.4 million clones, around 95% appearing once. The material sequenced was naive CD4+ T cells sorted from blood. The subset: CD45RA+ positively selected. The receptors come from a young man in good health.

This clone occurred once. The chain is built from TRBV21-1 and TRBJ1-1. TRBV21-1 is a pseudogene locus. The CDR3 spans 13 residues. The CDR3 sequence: CASSQKGPLEAFF. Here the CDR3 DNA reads TGTGCCAGCAGTCAGAAGGGACCTCTTGAAGCTTTCTTT.

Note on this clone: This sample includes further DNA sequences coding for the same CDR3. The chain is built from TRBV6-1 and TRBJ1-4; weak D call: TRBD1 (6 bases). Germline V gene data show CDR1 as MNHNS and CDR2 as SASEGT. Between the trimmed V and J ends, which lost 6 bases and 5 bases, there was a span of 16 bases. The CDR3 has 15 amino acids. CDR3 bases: TGTGCCAGCAGACCTTCACAGGGAGCCAATGAAAAACTGTTTTTT. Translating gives CASRPSQGANEKLFF.

This chain's CDR3 is CASSLAVLAGASYNEQFF. Written as DNA, the CDR3 is TGCGCCAGCAGCTTGGCCGTCTTAGCGGGAGCGTCCTACAATGAGCAGTTCTTC. The chain links TRBV5-1 to TRBJ2-1, with 9 bases fitting TRBD2. There are 18 residues in the CDR3. The ends lost 0 bases at V and 1 base at J; junction bases unmatched: 8. Germline V gene sequence: CDR1 SGHRS, CDR2 YFSETQ.

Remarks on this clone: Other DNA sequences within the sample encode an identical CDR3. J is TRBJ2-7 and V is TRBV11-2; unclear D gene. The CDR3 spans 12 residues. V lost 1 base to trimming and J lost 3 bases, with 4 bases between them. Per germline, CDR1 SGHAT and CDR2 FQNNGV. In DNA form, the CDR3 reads TGTGCCAGCAGCTTAGGCCACTACGAGCAGTACTTC. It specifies CASSLGHYEQYF. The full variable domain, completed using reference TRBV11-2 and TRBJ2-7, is EAGVAQSPRYKIIEKRQSVAFWCNPISGHATLYWYQQILGQGPKLLIQFQNNGVVDDSQLPKDRFSAERLKGVDSTLKIQPAKLEDSAVYLCASSLGHYEQYFGPGTRLTVT.

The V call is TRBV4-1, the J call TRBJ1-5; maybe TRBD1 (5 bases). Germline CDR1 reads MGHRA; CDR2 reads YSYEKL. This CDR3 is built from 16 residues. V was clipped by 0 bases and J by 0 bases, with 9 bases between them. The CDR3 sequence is CASSQDSRGSNQPQHF. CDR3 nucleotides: TGCGCCAGCAGCCAAGATTCTAGGGGTAGCAATCAGCCCCAGCATTTT.

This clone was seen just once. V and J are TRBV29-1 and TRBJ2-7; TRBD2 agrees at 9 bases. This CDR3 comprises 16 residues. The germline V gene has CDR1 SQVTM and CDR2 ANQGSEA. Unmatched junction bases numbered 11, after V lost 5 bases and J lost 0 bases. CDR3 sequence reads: CSVRGGGAIDSYEQYF. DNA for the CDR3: TGCAGCGTTCGGGGCGGGGGGGCGATCGACTCCTACGAGCAGTACTTC.

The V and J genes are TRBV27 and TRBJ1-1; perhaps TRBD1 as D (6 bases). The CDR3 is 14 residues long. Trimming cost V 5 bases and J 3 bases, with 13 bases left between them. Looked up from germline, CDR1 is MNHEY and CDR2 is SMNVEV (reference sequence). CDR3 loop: CASSPHGQYTEAFF. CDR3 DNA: TGTGCCAGCAGTCCTCATGGACAGTACACTGAAGCTTTCTTT.

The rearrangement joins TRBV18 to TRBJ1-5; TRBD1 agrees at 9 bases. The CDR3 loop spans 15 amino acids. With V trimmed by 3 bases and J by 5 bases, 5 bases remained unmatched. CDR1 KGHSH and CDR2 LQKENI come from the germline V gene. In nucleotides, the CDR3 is TGTGCCAGCTCACCCACGACAGGGGGTTATCAGCCCCAGCATTTT. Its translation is CASSPTTGGYQPQHF.

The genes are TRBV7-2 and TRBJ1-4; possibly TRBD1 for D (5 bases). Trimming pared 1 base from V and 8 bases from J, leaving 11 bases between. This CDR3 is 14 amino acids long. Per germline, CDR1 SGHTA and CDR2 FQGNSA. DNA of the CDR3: TGTGCCAGCAGCTTAGATGGACAAGGGGAAAAACTGTTTTTT. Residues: CASSLDGQGEKLFF.

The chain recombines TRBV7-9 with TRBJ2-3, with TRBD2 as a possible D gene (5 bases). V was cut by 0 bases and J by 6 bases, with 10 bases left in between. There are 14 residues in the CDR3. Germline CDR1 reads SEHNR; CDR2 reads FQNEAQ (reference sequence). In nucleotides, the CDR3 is TGTGCCAGCAGCTTAGCGGGAGCCTCCGATACGCAGTATTTT. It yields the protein CASSLAGASDTQYF.

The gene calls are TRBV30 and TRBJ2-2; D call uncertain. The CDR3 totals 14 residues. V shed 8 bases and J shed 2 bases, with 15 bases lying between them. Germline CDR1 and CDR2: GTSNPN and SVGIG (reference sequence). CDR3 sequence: CARLGELNTGELFF. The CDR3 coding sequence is TGTGCCCGTCTTGGGGAACTAAACACCGGGGAGCTGTTTTTT.

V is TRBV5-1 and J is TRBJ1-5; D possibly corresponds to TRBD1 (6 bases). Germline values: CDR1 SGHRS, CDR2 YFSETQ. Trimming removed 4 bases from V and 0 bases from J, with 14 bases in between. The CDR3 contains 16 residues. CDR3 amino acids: CASSRTERHSNQPQHF. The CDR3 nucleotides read TGCGCCAGCAGCAGGACAGAACGACATAGCAATCAGCCCCAGCATTTT. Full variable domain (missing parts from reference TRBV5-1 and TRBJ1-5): KAGVTQTPRYLIKTRGQQVTLSCSPISGHRSVSWYQQTPGQGLQFLFEYFSETQRNKGNFPGRFSGRQFSNSRSEMNVSTLELGDSALYLCASSRTERHSNQPQHFGDGTRLSIL.

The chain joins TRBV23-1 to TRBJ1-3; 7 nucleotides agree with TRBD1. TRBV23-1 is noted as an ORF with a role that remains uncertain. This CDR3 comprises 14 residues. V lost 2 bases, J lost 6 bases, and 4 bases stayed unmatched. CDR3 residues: CASSQRQGENTIYF. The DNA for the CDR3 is TGCGCCAGCAGTCAACGACAGGGAGAAAACACCATATATTTT.

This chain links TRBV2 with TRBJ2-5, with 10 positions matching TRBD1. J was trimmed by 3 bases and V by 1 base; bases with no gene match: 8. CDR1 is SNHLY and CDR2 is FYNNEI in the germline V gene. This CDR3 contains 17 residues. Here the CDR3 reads CASSEVARTGGEETQYF. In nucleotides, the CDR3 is TGTGCCAGCAGTGAAGTAGCAAGGACAGGGGGAGAAGAGACCCAGTACTTC. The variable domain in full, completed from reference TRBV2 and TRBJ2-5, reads EPEVTQTPSHQVTQMGQEVILRCVPISNHLYFYWYRQILGQKVEFLVSFYNNEISEKSEIFDDQFSVERPDGSNFTLKIRSTKLEDSAMYFCASSEVARTGGEETQYFGPGTRLLVL.